Following are 26 T cell receptor beta chains from one sample sequenced in a study of human T cells and chemical hapten exposure. The time point denotes: patch test 2, 6 weeks after DPC sensitization. As to treatment: therapeutic diphenylcyclopropenone sensitization with weekly scalp DPC. MiXCR, applied by TCRdb to the RACE reads, yields one record per CDR3 protein. The sample has roughly 92,000 distinct CDR3 sequences; roughly 11% are singletons. Sample: whole blood, taken in connection with sensitization to the hapten diphenylcyclopropenone (DPC). All receptors derive from a woman between 40 and 55 years old with alopecia areata. Some clones in this sample may be carry-over from other donors' samples.

This clonotype was counted a few times. The rearrangement joins TRBV5-1 to TRBJ2-1; D is perhaps TRBD1 or TRBD2 (6 bases each). The CDR3 runs to 13 residues. V was pared by 2 bases and J by 8 bases, with 11 bases between. The germline V gene has CDR1 SGHRS and CDR2 YFSETQ. The CDR3 bases are TGCGCCAGCAGCTTAGGGGGGATGGATGAGCAGTTCTTC. Protein: CASSLGGMDEQFF.

The table lists this clonotype with a few counts. This chain connects TRBV2 to TRBJ2-7; 10 positions match TRBD2. The V and J ends lost 8 bases and 5 bases, in that order; junction bases with no gene match: 12. Germline CDR1 is SNHLY and CDR2 is FYNNEI. The CDR3 length is 15 residues. This CDR3 is CASPSGSGGRNEQYF. Written as DNA, the CDR3 is TGTGCCAGCCCTAGCGGGAGCGGGGGGCGGAACGAGCAGTACTTC. The complete variable domain, with remaining parts taken from reference TRBV2 and TRBJ2-7, reads EPEVTQTPSHQVTQMGQEVILRCVPISNHLYFYWYRQILGQKVEFLVSFYNNEISEKSEIFDDQFSVERPDGSNFTLKIRSTKLEDSAMYFCASPSGSGGRNEQYFGPGTRLTVT.

This clonotype was counted only a few times. The genes are TRBV6-2 or TRBV6-3 and TRBJ2-1, with 7 bases aligning to TRBD2. CDR1 MNHEY and CDR2 SVGEGT come from the germline V gene. The V segment lost 7 bases and the J segment 6 bases; nucleotides outside the gene matches: 6. The CDR3 is made up of 13 amino acids. CDR3 sequence reads: CASMTSISNEQFF. DNA of the CDR3: TGTGCCAGCATGACTAGCATATCCAATGAGCAGTTCTTC.

This clonotype was observed a handful of times. The genes are TRBV11-2 and TRBJ2-2; 8 bases match TRBD2. V shed 5 bases and J 5 bases; nucleotides not matched to a gene: 7. Per the germline V gene, CDR1 is SGHAT and CDR2 is FQNNGV. This CDR3 spans 15 amino acids. The CDR3 loop is CASSPRLASTGELFF. In nucleotides, the CDR3 is TGTGCCAGCAGCCCCCGACTAGCGAGTACCGGGGAGCTGTTTTTT.

This clonotype has just a few counts. The V and J genes are TRBV10-1 and TRBJ2-2, with 7 bases lining up with TRBD1. Per the germline V gene, CDR1 is WNHNN and CDR2 is SYGVQD (reference sequence). V gave up 4 bases and J gave up 2 bases; unmatched junction bases: 4. There are 15 residues in the CDR3. CDR3 coding DNA: TGCGCCAGCAGTGGGGGACAGCCAAACACCGGGGAGCTGTTTTTT. As protein: CASSGGQPNTGELFF.

This clonotype was found many times. The rearrangement uses TRBV5-6 and TRBJ1-5; D is unclear. V was clipped by 4 bases and J by 7 bases, with 12 bases between them. This CDR3 spans 13 amino acids. Germline loops: CDR1 SGHDT, CDR2 YYEEEE. The CDR3 here is CASSPSTGQPQHF. The CDR3 region has the DNA TGTGCCAGCAGCCCCTCCACGGGACAGCCCCAGCATTTT.

This clonotype has only a few counts. The genes are TRBV6-5 and TRBJ2-7; maybe TRBD1 (6 bases). V lost 6 bases and J lost 0, with 15 bases in between. The CDR3 sequence is 15 residues long. Germline CDR1 is MNHEY and CDR2 is SVGAGI. The CDR3 loop reads CASRPRSGASYEQYF. The CDR3 DNA reads TGTGCCAGCAGACCCCGTTCAGGGGCCTCCTACGAGCAGTACTTC.

This clonotype showed up many times. V and J are TRBV30 and TRBJ1-5; possible D gene TRBD1, 6 bases. V was cut by 0 bases and J by 7 bases, with 16 bases left in between. CDR3 size: 15 residues. Germline V CDR1 and CDR2: GTSNPN, SVGIG (reference sequence). This CDR3 reads CAWSVGHRAFQPQHF. For the CDR3, the DNA is TGTGCCTGGAGTGTTGGTCACAGGGCGTTCCAGCCCCAGCATTTT.

This clonotype came up once. The J gene is TRBJ2-4, the V gene TRBV3-1; TRBD2 is a possible D gene (6 bases). The CDR3 loop spans 14 amino acids. Trimming took 2 bases from V and 6 from J, leaving 11 bases between them. Per germline, CDR1 LGHDT and CDR2 YNNKEL (reference sequence). CDR3 in amino acids: CASSQRGSGNIQYF. The CDR3, as DNA: TGTGCCAGCAGCCAACGGGGGTCGGGAAACATTCAGTACTTC.

The chain has TRBV5-1 and TRBJ1-1, with 8 bases aligning to TRBD1. The V gene end was trimmed by 4 bases and the J gene end by 6 bases; junction bases not matched to a gene: 11. The CDR3 is 15 residues long. Germline CDR1 and CDR2: SGHRS and YFSETQ. The CDR3 bases are TGCGCCAGCAGCCCCGGGGCAGGGGGCGCGGCTGAAGCTTTCTTT. This codes for CASSPGAGGAAEAFF.

This clonotype was recorded many times. The chain couples TRBV7-2 to TRBJ1-5; D gene ambiguous. The germline V and J ends were trimmed by 4 bases and 4 bases, with 11 bases remaining between them. Per the germline V gene, CDR1 is SGHTA and CDR2 is FQGNSA. This CDR3 contains 14 residues. CDR3 coding DNA: TGTGCCAGCAGCTCCCTAGTGGGGAATCAGCCCCAGCATTTT. The encoded protein is CASSSLVGNQPQHF.

This clonotype has just a few counts. This chain connects TRBV11-3 to TRBJ2-2; a weak D match, TRBD1 (5 bases). The CDR3 runs to 14 residues. Trimming cost V 3 bases and J 3 bases, with 8 bases left between them. Germline assignment: CDR1 SGHNT and CDR2 YENEEA. Here the CDR3 DNA reads TGTGCCAGCAGCTTCCAAGGGGACACCGGGGAGCTGTTTTTT. This translates into CASSFQGDTGELFF.

This clonotype was recorded at least ten times. The V call is TRBV11-3, the J call TRBJ2-1; TRBD1 aligns across 7 bases. Trimming cost V 5 bases and J 4 bases; bases outside gene matches: 5. The germline V gene encodes CDR1 SGHNT and CDR2 YENEEA. CDR3 length equals 14 residues. Here the CDR3 reads CASSDRDRYNEQFF. The CDR3 region has the DNA TGTGCCAGCAGCGACCGGGACAGATACAATGAGCAGTTCTTC.

This chain joins TRBV9 and TRBJ2-3; D unresolved. Trimming cost V 1 base and J 1 base, with 7 bases left between them. The CDR3 consists of 14 residues. Germline assignment: CDR1 SGDLS and CDR2 YYNGEE. The CDR3 DNA reads TGTGCCAGCAGCGTAACAGACCGCACAGATACGCAGTATTTT. Its translation: CASSVTDRTDTQYF.

This clonotype was seen at least ten times. The chain's CDR3 is CASKEDGTGELFF. The CDR3 coding sequence is TGTGCCAGCAAAGAAGACGGCACCGGGGAGCTGTTTTTT. The chain uses TRBV6-2 or TRBV6-3 and TRBJ2-2; D call uncertain. The CDR3 sequence is 13 residues long. Trimming cost V 7 bases and J 4 bases, with 10 bases left between them. Germline-derived CDR1 and CDR2 are MNHEY and SVGEGT.

This clonotype was recorded at least ten times. J is TRBJ1-5 and V is TRBV20-1, with D tentatively TRBD1 (5 bases). V lost 3 bases to trimming and J lost 2 bases, with 8 bases between them. Germline CDR1 is DFQATT and CDR2 is SNEGSKA (reference sequence). The CDR3 has 13 residues. The CDR3 sequence: CSASQGGNQPQHF. For the CDR3, the DNA is TGCAGTGCTAGTCAGGGTGGCAATCAGCCCCAGCATTTT.

This clonotype was detected ten times or more. The chain carries TRBV18 and TRBJ1-1; tentatively, D is TRBD1 (6 bases). The CDR3 is 18 residues long. Per the germline V gene, CDR1 is KGHSH and CDR2 is LQKENI. V dropped 3 bases and J dropped 0 bases, with 20 bases sitting between them. CDR3 region: CASSPRGTRGVMNTEAFF. The DNA for the CDR3 is TGTGCCAGCTCACCCCGAGGGACAAGAGGCGTCATGAACACTGAAGCTTTCTTT.

There are many counts of this clonotype. The chain uses TRBV7-2 and TRBJ2-1; D uncertain. The length of the CDR3 is 15 residues. Looked up from germline, CDR1 is SGHTA and CDR2 is FQGNSA. The V end was cut by 4 bases, the J end by 8 bases, with 18 bases between. CDR3 loop: CASSSPPVGRHEQFF. In DNA, the CDR3 is TGTGCCAGCAGCTCACCCCCGGTGGGAAGGCATGAGCAGTTCTTC.

In its sample, this clonotype was seen a few times. This chain links TRBV6-2 or TRBV6-3 with TRBJ2-2; the D is unclear. Germline V gives CDR1 MNHEY, CDR2 SVGEGT. V was shortened by 7 bases and J by 2 bases, with 14 bases between the two germline ends. The CDR3 has 15 amino acids. The CDR3 region has the DNA TGTGCCAGCACCCTCGGTGGTCTAAACACCGGGGAGCTGTTTTTT. Translated, it gives CASTLGGLNTGELFF.

The rearrangement joins TRBV3-1 to TRBJ2-5, with a possible D match to TRBD2 (5 bases). Looked up from germline, CDR1 is LGHDT and CDR2 is YNNKEL (reference sequence). This CDR3 region has 14 residues. Deletions cut 4 bases from V and 5 bases from J, with 14 bases between. CDR3 in DNA: TGTGCCAGCAGCCGCCGGAGGAGCATGGAGACCCAGTACTTC. It specifies CASSRRRSMETQYF.

This clonotype has a handful of counts. The rearrangement links TRBV9 to TRBJ1-3; TRBD1 aligns across 7 bases. CDR1 and CDR2 (germline): SGDLS, YYNGEE. Trimming took 4 bases from V and 2 from J; bases not matched to a gene: 9. There are 16 residues in the CDR3. Here the CDR3 reads CASSPSVTGAGNTIYF. As DNA, the CDR3 is TGTGCCAGCAGCCCCTCAGTAACAGGGGCTGGAAACACCATATATTTT. Looking up the rest from reference TRBV9 and TRBJ1-3 gives the full variable domain: DSGVTQTPKHLITATGQRVTLRCSPRSGDLSVYWYQQSLDQGLQFLIQYYNGEERAKGNILERFSAQQFPDLHSELNLSSLELGDSALYFCASSPSVTGAGNTIYFGEGSWLTVV.

Here the CDR3 DNA reads TGTGCCAGCAGGCGCGCGGTGGGGGTATCGGCCTACGAGCAGTACTTC. It is translated as CASRRAVGVSAYEQYF. The rearrangement joins TRBV6-5 to TRBJ2-7, with D perhaps assigned TRBD1 or TRBD2 (5 bases each). Germline CDR1 is MNHEY and CDR2 is SVGAGI. Trimming cost V 6 bases and J 2 bases, with 20 bases left between them. This CDR3 region has 16 residues.

This clonotype was found many times. The rearrangement links TRBV12-3 or TRBV12-4 to TRBJ1-1; 9 bases map to TRBD1. The CDR3 runs to 14 residues. The J segment lost 3 bases and the V segment lost 6 bases, leaving 5 bases of the junction unmatched. The CDR3 coding sequence is TGTGCCAGCAGCCGGGACAGGGAGGACACTGAAGCTTTCTTT. It yields the protein CASSRDREDTEAFF.

This clonotype was seen ten or more times. The chain carries TRBV4-1 and TRBJ2-7, with D uncertain. Trimming pared 0 bases from V and 0 bases from J, leaving 6 bases between. This CDR3 contains 14 residues. Germline CDR1 and CDR2: MGHRA and YSYEKL. The CDR3 bases are TGCGCCAGCAGCCAAGAACTCTACTCCTACGAGCAGTACTTC. Translating gives CASSQELYSYEQYF.

The rearrangement links TRBV15 to TRBJ2-1; the D gene is possibly TRBD1 (6 bases). This CDR3 comprises 13 residues. V was pared by 9 bases and J by 8 bases, with 17 bases between. In germline, CDR1 is LNHNV, CDR2 YYDKDF (reference sequence). The chain's CDR3 is CATRDNLIDEQFF. The CDR3 region has the DNA TGTGCCACTCGGGACAACCTTATCGATGAGCAGTTCTTC.

This clonotype was seen ten or more times. CDR3 region: CASGVGAAVNTEAFF. In DNA, the CDR3 is TGTGCCAGCGGGGTTGGCGCTGCGGTGAACACTGAAGCTTTCTTT. The chain combines TRBV28 with TRBJ1-1, with unresolved D. Germline CDR1 reads MDHEN; CDR2 reads SYDVKM. Deletions cut 8 bases from V and 0 bases from J, with 16 bases between. The CDR3 length is 15 residues.